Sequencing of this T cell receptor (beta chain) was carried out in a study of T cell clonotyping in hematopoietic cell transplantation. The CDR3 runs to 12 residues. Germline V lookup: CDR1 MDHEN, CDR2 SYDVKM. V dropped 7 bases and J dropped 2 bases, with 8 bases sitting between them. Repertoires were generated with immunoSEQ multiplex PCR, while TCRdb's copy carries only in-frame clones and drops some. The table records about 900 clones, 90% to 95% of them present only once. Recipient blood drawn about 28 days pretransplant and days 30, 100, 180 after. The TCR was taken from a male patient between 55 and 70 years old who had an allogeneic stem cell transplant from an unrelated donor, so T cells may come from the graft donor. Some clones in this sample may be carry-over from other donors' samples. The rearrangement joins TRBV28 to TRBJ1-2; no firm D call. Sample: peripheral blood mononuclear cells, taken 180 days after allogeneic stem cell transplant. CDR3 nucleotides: TGTGCCAGCACGAGGGCCAACTATGGCTACACCTTC. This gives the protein CASTRANYGYTF.